These 18 T cell receptor beta chains originate from one sample sequenced in a study of high-grade serous ovarian cancer treatment subgroups (dated by TCRdb to 2020 to 2022). Receptor libraries were prepared by the immunoSEQ multiplex PCR assay. In TCRdb, the immuneACCESS table is reduced to in-frame sequences with V and J assigned. These tables do not hold every clone; where another copy was compared, an unresolved V gene accounts for under half, and the others remain unexplained. Within this sample are about 8,600 clones, with 72% of them counted one time only. The ten largest clones represent about a tenth of the sample. The tumor samples were collected prior to definitive surgery or chemotherapy. What was sequenced was tumor tissue. Source of these receptors: a human donor with high-grade serous ovarian cancer.

The rearrangement links TRBV12-1 to TRBJ2-4; the table names TRBD1, a call not compared with the DNA. TRBV12-1 is deemed a pseudogene. The CDR3 totals 17 residues. CDR3 in amino acids: CASTFPDRDPAKNIQYF. The DNA of the CDR3 is TGTGCCAGCACCTTCCCGGACAGAGATCCAGCCAAAAACATTCAGTACTTC.

V usage is TRBV9 and J usage is TRBJ2-3; TRBD2 aligns across 8 bases. J was trimmed by 0 bases and V by 0 bases; bases with no gene match: 6. Germline CDR1 is SGDLS and CDR2 is YYNGEE. The CDR3 covers 17 residues. CDR3 protein: CASSVGAGGASTDTQYF. CDR3 DNA: TGTGCCAGCAGCGTAGGGGCCGGGGGGGCGAGCACAGATACGCAGTATTTT.

The J gene is TRBJ2-5, the V gene TRBV5-1; TRBD2 matches 8 bases. Per germline, CDR1 SGHRS and CDR2 YFSETQ. The CDR3 spans 15 residues. V dropped 1 base and J dropped 4; count of bases not matched to a gene: 6. The DNA for the CDR3 is TGCGCCAGCAGCTTGTCACTAGCGGACGCAGAGACCCAGTACTTC. It translates to CASSLSLADAETQYF.

The gene calls are TRBV2 and TRBJ1-1, with D perhaps TRBD1 (5 bases). V lost 9 bases and J 4 bases, leaving 18 bases between the germline ends. The length of the CDR3 is 14 residues. Germline V CDR1 and CDR2: SNHLY, FYNNEI. The CDR3 nucleotides are TGTGCCAGAAGAGCGCTGGGGGATTTCACTGAAGCTTTCTTT. Translation gives CARRALGDFTEAFF.

CDR3 DNA sequence: TGTGCCACCGTAAAGGCGGTGAGCTCCTACGAGCAGTACTTC. Amino acids: CATVKAVSSYEQYF. The V and J genes are TRBV6-1 and TRBJ2-7, with D unclear. Germline V gives CDR1 MNHNS, CDR2 SASEGT. The CDR3 is 14 residues long. V dropped 10 bases and J dropped 0 bases, with 16 bases sitting between them.

This chain connects TRBV29-1 to TRBJ2-3, with TRBD2 matching 10 bases. The CDR3 is made up of 14 amino acids. Germline V gene lookup returns CDR1 SQVTM and CDR2 ANQGSEA. V shed 4 bases, J shed 4 bases, and the junction held 5 bases outside the gene matches. In nucleotides, the CDR3 is TGCAGCGTTGTCCCCAGCGGGAGGGCAGATACGCAGTATTTT. Translation gives CSVVPSGRADTQYF.

The chain couples TRBV10-3 to TRBJ2-7, with TRBD1 matching over 8 bases. CDR1 is ENHRY, CDR2 SYGVKD, per germline. The V gene end was trimmed by 1 base and the J gene end by 4 bases; junction bases not matched to a gene: 15. The CDR3 totals 18 residues. Here the CDR3 DNA reads TGTGCCATCAGTGAGTTTCTCCCGAATCAGGGGGCAATGTACGAGCAGTACTTC. It codes for CAISEFLPNQGAMYEQYF.

The chain uses TRBV11-2 and TRBJ1-2; D is ambiguous. The CDR3 spans 14 residues. CDR1 and CDR2 from the germline V gene are SGHAT and FQNNGV. V was cut by 0 bases and J by 4 bases, with 9 bases left in between. The CDR3 reads CASSLDPGSYGYTF. CDR3 DNA: TGTGCCAGCAGCTTAGATCCGGGTTCCTATGGCTACACCTTC.

The chain links TRBV6-1 to TRBJ2-7, with 7 bases matching TRBD1. The CDR3 has 15 residues. The V gene end was trimmed by 6 bases and the J gene end by 3 bases; junction bases not matched to a gene: 11. Germline V gene lookup returns CDR1 MNHNS and CDR2 SASEGT. The CDR3 spells CASRLTRDSIYEQYF. DNA for the CDR3: TGTGCCAGCAGATTGACCCGGGACAGCATCTACGAGCAGTACTTC.

In this sample, this clone turned up once. The chain combines TRBV7-2 with TRBJ2-5, with D perhaps TRBD2 (6 bases). The end of the DNA fits TRBJ2-7 better, so the J call may be wrong. The germline V gene encodes CDR1 SGHTA and CDR2 FQGNSA. There are 16 residues in the CDR3. CDR3 sequence (DNA): TGTGCCAGCAGCTTAAATGCGGGGCTAGCCTCCTACGAGCAGTACTTC. Translating it yields CASSLNAGLASYEQYF.

The chain employs TRBV6-5 and TRBJ1-2, with 12 positions matching TRBD1. After removal of 6 bases from V and 7 bases from J, the junction contained 9 bases not matched to a gene. CDR1 is MNHEY, CDR2 SVGAGI, per germline. The CDR3 totals 15 residues. CDR3 DNA sequence: TGTGCCAGCAGCAACCCGGGACAGGGGGCTCTTGGCTACACCTTC. Translation gives CASSNPGQGALGYTF.

The chain is built from TRBV5-1 and TRBJ2-1, with D possibly TRBD2 on 5 matching bases. The V gene lost 1 base and the J gene lost 4 bases, with 12 bases spanning the gap. There are 15 residues in the CDR3. Germline V gene data show CDR1 as SGHRS and CDR2 as YFSETQ. For the CDR3, the DNA is TGCGCCAGCAGCTTGATAAGCGGCGGGTACAATGAGCAGTTCTTC. It yields the protein CASSLISGGYNEQFF.

This clone came up a few times. V is TRBV7-8 and J is TRBJ2-7; 10 bases line up with TRBD1. Per the germline V gene, CDR1 is SGHVS and CDR2 is FQNEAQ. The CDR3 spans 18 residues. After removal of 0 bases from V and 2 bases from J, the junction contained 10 bases not matched to a gene. CDR3 nucleotide sequence: TGTGCCAGCAGCTTAGCGTCAGGGGTAGGGACAGGGGCCTACGAGCAGTACTTC. It is translated as CASSLASGVGTGAYEQYF.

Only a few counts were recorded for this clone. The chain employs TRBV5-4 and TRBJ1-4, with 8 positions matching TRBD1. The CDR3 totals 14 residues. Looked up from germline, CDR1 is SGHNT and CDR2 is YYREEE (reference sequence). Trimming removed 2 bases from V and 8 bases from J; junction bases left unmatched: 5. The DNA of the CDR3 is TGTGCCAGCAGCTTTGGACAGGGACAGGAAAAACTGTTTTTT. This gives the protein CASSFGQGQEKLFF. Using reference TRBV5-4 and TRBJ1-4 for the parts outside the CDR3, the full variable domain is ETGVTQSPTHLIKTRGQQVTLRCSSQSGHNTVSWYQQALGQGPQFIFQYYREEENGRGNFPPRFSGLQFPNYSSELNVNALELDDSALYLCASSFGQGQEKLFFGSGTQLSVL.

V and J are TRBV6-6 and TRBJ2-5; no clear D. The length of the CDR3 is 13 residues. The V gene's germline CDR1 is MNHNY and CDR2 SVGAGI (reference sequence). V was trimmed by 6 bases and J by 2 bases, leaving 10 bases between them. The CDR3 region has the DNA TGTGCCAGCAGGTCGTCGAATCAAGAGACCCAGTACTTC. Protein sequence: CASRSSNQETQYF.

The sample holds one count of this clone. Written as DNA, the CDR3 is TGTGCCACCACAACGGGCGCAGGGGCGGGGGAGACCCAGTACTTC. Protein: CATTTGAGAGETQYF. The chain combines TRBV15 with TRBJ2-5, with D possibly called TRBD1 or TRBD2 (6 bases each). V dropped 7 bases and J dropped 5 bases, with 20 bases sitting between them. Germline V gene lookup returns CDR1 LNHNV and CDR2 YYDKDF (reference sequence). The CDR3 covers 15 residues.

This clone was observed once. The CDR3 DNA reads as TGTGCCAGCAGCTTGGACTCCAACTATGGCTACACCTTC. This translates into CASSLDSNYGYTF. This chain joins TRBV5-4 and TRBJ1-2, with unresolved D. Per the germline V gene, CDR1 is SGHNT and CDR2 is YYREEE (reference sequence). Trimming shortened V by 0 bases and J by 2 bases, and 5 bases separated the two germline ends. The CDR3 runs 13 residues.

V and J are TRBV28 and TRBJ2-1, with 12 positions matching TRBD2. The CDR3 totals 15 residues. Per the germline V gene, CDR1 is MDHEN and CDR2 is SYDVKM. V dropped 5 bases and J dropped 2; count of bases not matched to a gene: 1. CDR3 sequence: CASSTSGRPYNEQFF. The CDR3 DNA reads as TGTGCCAGCAGTACTAGCGGGAGGCCCTACAATGAGCAGTTCTTC.